One sample yielded the 3 T cell receptor beta chains listed below, sequenced in a study of blood T cell repertoires in COVID-19. Assay: immunoSEQ multiplex PCR; the TCRdb copy retains only in-frame clones and omits some. The table includes 310,000 or so clones, about 87% detected once. Sequencing was done on a sample of PBMCs or T cells enriched from blood (not recorded which). These TCRs come from a woman younger than 30 who had recovered from COVID-19.

The chain is built from TRBV4-3 and TRBJ2-6; D uncertain. Trimming stripped 1 base from V and 0 bases from J, with 10 bases between. The CDR3 covers 17 residues. Per germline, CDR1 LGHNA and CDR2 YSLEER. The CDR3 loop is CASSQVTSTSGANVLTF. In DNA form, the CDR3 reads TGCGCCAGCAGCCAAGTAACCTCTACCTCTGGGGCCAACGTCCTGACTTTC.

The chain has TRBV6-5 and TRBJ2-7, with TRBD1 identical over 9 bases. V dropped 6 bases and J dropped 5; count of bases not matched to a gene: 11. CDR1 MNHEY and CDR2 SVGAGI come from the germline V gene. This CDR3 contains 15 residues. The CDR3 loop reads CASRKPGQGSDEQYF. CDR3 nucleotide sequence: TGTGCCAGCAGGAAACCGGGACAGGGTTCCGACGAGCAGTACTTC.

The J gene is TRBJ2-7, the V gene TRBV6-5, with 9 positions matching TRBD2. Germline lookup yields CDR1 MNHEY and CDR2 SVGAGI. CDR3 size: 14 residues. V dropped 10 bases and J dropped 5; count of bases not matched to a gene: 12. DNA of the CDR3: TGTGCCACCTTTGGACCGGGACTAGCCCACGAGCAGTACTTC. This translates into CATFGPGLAHEQYF.